The next 16 T cell receptor beta chains were all read from a single sample in a study of T cell changes during pregnancy in multiple sclerosis. Profiled with immunoSEQ multiplex PCR; TCRdb holds only in-frame clones, not every one. The table lists roughly 100,000 clones, 91% of them singletons. Sequenced here: peripheral blood, sampled after pregnancy. These receptors all stem from a female donor in good health, enrolled as a control in a pregnancy study.

The CDR3 region is CASSLGENGELFF. The CDR3, as DNA: TGTGCCAGCAGCTTAGGGGAAAACGGGGAGCTGTTTTTT. This sequence joins TRBV5-4 and TRBJ2-2, with D possibly TRBD1 on 5 matching bases. Trimming stripped 2 bases from V and 7 bases from J, with 9 bases between. This CDR3 region has 13 residues. Germline values: CDR1 SGHNT, CDR2 YYREEE (reference sequence).

CDR3 nucleotides: TGTGCCAGCAGCCGGCCAGGGCGCTCCTACGAGCAGTACTTC. Its protein is CASSRPGRSYEQYF. The V and J genes are TRBV7-2 and TRBJ2-7; maybe TRBD1 (5 bases). V lost 5 bases to trimming and J lost 0 bases, with 11 bases between them. CDR3 length: 14 residues. From germline, CDR1 is SGHTA and CDR2 FQGNSA.

The gene calls are TRBV4-1 and TRBJ2-1; 7 bases line up with TRBD2. The CDR3 spans 17 residues. Germline V gene sequence: CDR1 MGHRA, CDR2 YSYEKL. V dropped 0 bases and J dropped 1; count of bases not matched to a gene: 6. The CDR3 loop is CASSQERGGGSYNEQFF. The CDR3 DNA reads as TGCGCCAGCAGCCAAGAGAGGGGCGGGGGTTCCTACAATGAGCAGTTCTTC.

The rearrangement uses TRBV6-5 and TRBJ2-3, with D tentatively TRBD1 (5 bases). This CDR3 spans 13 amino acids. V was trimmed by 6 bases and J by 3 bases, leaving 10 bases between them. Germline lookup yields CDR1 MNHEY and CDR2 SVGAGI. The CDR3 DNA reads TGTGCCAGCAGGGTAGCAGGGACAGATACGCAGTATTTT. This encodes CASRVAGTDTQYF.

In DNA, the CDR3 is TGTGCCAGCAGCAAAGAGGGGCCGGACAAGAAGGTCGAGCAGTACTTC. Protein: CASSKEGPDKKVEQYF. The chain employs TRBV21-1 and TRBJ2-7; the tabulated D call, TRBD1, remains unverified against the DNA. TRBV21-1 is given as a pseudogene. This CDR3 contains 16 residues.

The J gene is TRBJ1-1, the V gene TRBV13; D gene uncertain. CDR1 is PRHDT, CDR2 FYEKMQ, per germline (reference sequence). The CDR3 is 13 amino acids. The V gene lost 6 bases and the J gene lost 4 bases, with 12 bases spanning the gap. The CDR3 bases are TGTGCCAGCAGGCGAGGATTAAGCACTGAAGCTTTCTTT. Protein product: CASRRGLSTEAFF.

The rearrangement uses TRBV4-2 and TRBJ2-3; perhaps TRBD2 as D (5 bases). The V end lost 5 bases, the J end lost 5 bases, and 14 bases lay between the germline ends. Germline loops: CDR1 LGHNA, CDR2 YNFKEQ. This CDR3 spans 14 amino acids. CDR3 DNA: TGTGCCAGCAGCGCACAACTACTAGGAGATACGCAGTATTTT. Protein product: CASSAQLLGDTQYF.

V is TRBV4-1 and J is TRBJ2-3, with 8 bases that match TRBD1. V lost 4 bases to trimming and J lost 3 bases; unmatched junction nucleotides: 9. CDR3 length: 16 amino acids. Germline CDR1 and CDR2: MGHRA and YSYEKL. CDR3 loop: CASSLPRTGSTDTQYF. The CDR3 DNA sequence: TGCGCCAGCAGCCTCCCAAGGACAGGGAGTACAGATACGCAGTATTTT.

V and J are TRBV7-8 and TRBJ1-1; 7 nucleotides align to TRBD1. Germline CDR1 is SGHVS and CDR2 is FQNEAQ. The CDR3 length is 15 residues. With 5 bases clipped from V and 0 bases from J, the junction kept 6 bases outside the gene matches. The CDR3 protein is CASSHRQGLNTEAFF. Here the CDR3 DNA reads TGTGCCAGCAGCCATCGACAGGGTTTGAACACTGAAGCTTTCTTT.

The chain employs TRBV5-1 and TRBJ1-3; D unclear. CDR1 is SGHRS and CDR2 is YFSETQ in the germline V gene. Trimming took 6 bases from V and 4 from J, leaving 11 bases between them. CDR3 length equals 13 residues. This CDR3 reads CASKEGTGNTIYF. The CDR3 DNA is TGCGCCAGCAAGGAGGGTACGGGAAACACCATATATTTT.

The genes are TRBV6-1 and TRBJ1-1; D not resolved. CDR3 length equals 12 residues. Trimming shortened V by 5 bases and J by 4 bases, and 8 bases separated the two germline ends. Germline V gene lookup returns CDR1 MNHNS and CDR2 SASEGT. The CDR3 bases are TGTGCCAGCAGTTGGCCCATCACTGAAGCTTTCTTT. Its translation is CASSWPITEAFF.

The genes are TRBV9 and TRBJ1-1; D is unresolved. The CDR3 has 13 amino acids. V was trimmed by 0 bases and J by 5 bases, leaving 8 bases between them. Germline CDR1 SGDLS, CDR2 YYNGEE. The CDR3 loop reads CASSVERGTEAFF. The CDR3 DNA reads as TGTGCCAGCAGCGTAGAGCGCGGGACTGAAGCTTTCTTT. Supplemented by reference TRBV9 and TRBJ1-1, the full variable domain reads DSGVTQTPKHLITATGQRVTLRCSPRSGDLSVYWYQQSLDQGLQFLIQYYNGEERAKGNILERFSAQQFPDLHSELNLSSLELGDSALYFCASSVERGTEAFFGQGTRLTVV.

V is TRBV28 and J is TRBJ2-7; 8 bases are a match to TRBD1. Germline loops: CDR1 MDHEN, CDR2 SYDVKM. The CDR3 runs 13 residues. J was trimmed by 4 bases and V by 10 bases; bases with no gene match: 9. The CDR3 region has the DNA TGTGCCACTACCCAGGGGGCGGGATACGAGCAGTACTTC. Its translation is CATTQGAGYEQYF.

The V and J genes are TRBV7-9 and TRBJ2-5; 8 bases match TRBD2. The CDR3 is 16 residues long. Germline V gives CDR1 SEHNR, CDR2 FQNEAQ (reference sequence). V lost 5 bases to trimming and J lost 4 bases; unmatched junction nucleotides: 12. In DNA form, the CDR3 reads TGTGCCAGCAGCCCCCCGGGACTAGATAGTCGAGAGACCCAGTACTTC. This sequence encodes CASSPPGLDSRETQYF. The full variable domain, completed using reference TRBV7-9 and TRBJ2-5, is DTGVSQNPRHKITKRGQNVTFRCDPISEHNRLYWYRQTLGQGPEFLTYFQNEAQLEKSRLLSDRFSAERPKGSFSTLEIQRTEQGDSAMYLCASSPPGLDSRETQYFGPGTRLLVL.

The CDR3 protein is CASSYNRATGEQYF. CDR3 DNA: TGCGCCAGCAGTTATAACAGGGCCACGGGGGAGCAGTACTTC. The rearrangement joins TRBV4-1 to TRBJ2-7; TRBD1 might be the D (6 bases). The CDR3 is made up of 14 amino acids. Germline CDR1 reads MGHRA; CDR2 reads YSYEKL. With 6 bases removed from V and 7 bases from J, the gap between germline ends came to 19 bases.

The gene calls are TRBV14 and TRBJ2-7; D is perhaps TRBD2 (6 bases). The CDR3 is made up of 18 amino acids. V was cut by 3 bases and J by 4 bases, with 25 bases left in between. CDR1 is SGHDN and CDR2 is FVKESK in the germline V gene. CDR3 protein: CASSHFRGAQQGGYEQYF. The CDR3 nucleotides read TGTGCCAGCAGCCATTTCCGCGGGGCTCAGCAAGGAGGGTACGAGCAGTACTTC.